This T cell receptor beta chain derives from a study of post-analysis software for immune sequencing data. cDNA libraries for TCR beta contained unique molecular identifiers. TCRdb recomputed calls from the PCR reads with MiXCR, one row per CDR3 protein. The sample includes around 160,000 distinct CDR3 sequences, around 36% of them seen just once. This clonotype was seen many times. The CDR3 spans 13 residues. Per germline, CDR1 MNHEY and CDR2 SVGAGI. Deletions cut 5 bases from V and 0 bases from J, with 5 bases between. This chain joins TRBV6-5 and TRBJ2-4; D is ambiguous. Sample: blood, taken after autologous hematopoietic stem cell transplantation. The receptor comes from a girl aged 5-17 years with multiple sclerosis. In DNA, the CDR3 is TGTGCCAGCAGTCTGGGAGCCAAAAACATTCAGTACTTC. Encoded protein: CASSLGAKNIQYF.